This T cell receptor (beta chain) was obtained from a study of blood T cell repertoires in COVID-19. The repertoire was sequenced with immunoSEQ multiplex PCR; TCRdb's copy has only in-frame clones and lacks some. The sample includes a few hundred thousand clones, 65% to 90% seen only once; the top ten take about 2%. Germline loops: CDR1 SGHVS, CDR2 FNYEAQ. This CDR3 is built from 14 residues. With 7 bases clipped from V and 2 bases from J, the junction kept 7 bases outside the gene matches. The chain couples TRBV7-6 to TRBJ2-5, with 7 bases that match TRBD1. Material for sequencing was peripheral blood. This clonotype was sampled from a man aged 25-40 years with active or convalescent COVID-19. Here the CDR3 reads CASIPVRGQETQYF. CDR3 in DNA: TGTGCCAGCATCCCCGTCAGGGGGCAAGAGACCCAGTACTTC.